Below are 18 T cell receptor beta chains sequenced from a single sample in a study of OX40 agonist ivuxolimab in advanced cancers. Profiled with immunoSEQ multiplex PCR; TCRdb holds only in-frame clones, not every one. The repertoire holds some 38,000 clones, with about 89% as singletons. Source: CD4+ or CD8+ T cells sorted from blood, taken in a trial of the OX40 agonist ivuxolimab. These receptors all stem from an adult with an advanced solid tumor such as melanoma, head and neck, liver or kidney cancer.

The chain recombines TRBV2 with TRBJ2-7; 7 bases match TRBD1. Germline V gene lookup returns CDR1 SNHLY and CDR2 FYNNEI. J lost 2 bases, V lost 3 bases, and 4 bases had no gene match. This CDR3 is built from 14 residues. The CDR3 region has the DNA TGTGCCAGCAGTGATGAGACAGGGACCTACGAGCAGTACTTC. Encoded protein: CASSDETGTYEQYF.

The V call is TRBV7-2, the J call TRBJ1-2; TRBD1 agrees at 8 bases. Germline V gene lookup returns CDR1 SGHTA and CDR2 FQGNSA. Germline trimming cut 11 bases from V and 5 bases from J; bases unmatched to any gene: 7. CDR3 size: 12 residues. The CDR3 nucleotides read TGTGCCTGGCAGGGGGCAGGGTATGGCTACACCTTC. Translating it yields CAWQGAGYGYTF.

The rearrangement links TRBV4-1 to TRBJ2-4; D gene uncertain. From germline, CDR1 is MGHRA and CDR2 YSYEKL. This CDR3 contains 15 residues. V lost 5 bases and J lost 0, with 11 bases in between. The DNA for the CDR3 is TGCGCCAGCAGCTATAGGACCGGAGCCAAAAACATTCAGTACTTC. Protein: CASSYRTGAKNIQYF.

This chain joins TRBV4-3 and TRBJ2-7; perhaps D is TRBD1 or TRBD2 (5 bases each). CDR1 and CDR2 (germline): LGHNA, YSLEER. The CDR3 has 15 residues. Trimming took 0 bases from V and 6 from J, leaving 15 bases between them. CDR3 amino acids: CASSQERATGGEQYF. DNA for the CDR3: TGCGCCAGCAGCCAAGAACGGGCCACAGGAGGCGAGCAGTACTTC.

The genes are TRBV6-5 and TRBJ1-1; maybe TRBD1 (5 bases). Germline CDR1 reads MNHEY; CDR2 reads SVGAGI. This CDR3 has 13 amino acids. The germline V and J ends were trimmed by 7 bases and 0 bases, with 9 bases remaining between them. Here the CDR3 DNA reads TGTGCCAGCACTTCAGGGTTGAACACTGAAGCTTTCTTT. It yields the protein CASTSGLNTEAFF.

V gene TRBV7-2 combines with J gene TRBJ2-7; 7 positions match TRBD1. V was pared by 6 bases and J by 0 bases, with 11 bases of the junction left unmatched. CDR1 and CDR2 from the germline V gene are SGHTA and FQGNSA. The CDR3 totals 16 residues. The CDR3 here is CASSSLQGRDSYEQYF. The CDR3 DNA sequence: TGTGCCAGCAGTTCCTTACAGGGGCGCGACTCCTACGAGCAGTACTTC.

The V and J genes are TRBV19 and TRBJ2-2, with 14 bases lining up with TRBD2. Losses at the gene ends were 5 bases for V and 0 bases for J; bases not matched to a gene: 5. In germline, CDR1 is LNHDA, CDR2 SQIVND (reference sequence). The CDR3 has 18 amino acids. CDR3 nucleotide sequence: TGTGCCAGTAGTCTGGGACTAGCGGGGGCCACGAACACCGGGGAGCTGTTTTTT. Residues: CASSLGLAGATNTGELFF.

The chain carries TRBV9 and TRBJ2-2; D gene unclear. V was clipped by 3 bases and J by 5 bases, with 11 bases between them. CDR3 length: 14 residues. From germline, CDR1 is SGDLS and CDR2 YYNGEE. CDR3 residues: CASSDALGTGELFF. The CDR3 DNA reads as TGTGCCAGCAGCGACGCCCTAGGGACCGGGGAGCTGTTTTTT. Complete variable domain (other parts from reference TRBV9 and TRBJ2-2): DSGVTQTPKHLITATGQRVTLRCSPRSGDLSVYWYQQSLDQGLQFLIQYYNGEERAKGNILERFSAQQFPDLHSELNLSSLELGDSALYFCASSDALGTGELFFGEGSRLTVL.

The chain employs TRBV6-1 and TRBJ2-7, with 10 positions matching TRBD1. Germline assignment: CDR1 MNHNS and CDR2 SASEGT. CDR3 length: 13 residues. V trimming: 6 bases; J trimming: 4 bases; junction bases outside the gene matches: 3. The CDR3: CASRGQGLYEQYF. CDR3 nucleotides: TGTGCCAGCAGGGGACAGGGGCTATACGAGCAGTACTTC.

This chain joins TRBV19 and TRBJ2-1; TRBD2 aligns across 8 bases. J gave up 4 bases and V 4 bases, and 0 bases lay outside the gene matches. The CDR3 runs to 13 residues. Germline CDR1 and CDR2: LNHDA and SQIVND (reference sequence). CDR3 residues: CASSSGGYNEQFF. CDR3 DNA sequence: TGTGCCAGTAGTAGCGGGGGGTACAATGAGCAGTTCTTC.

The chain links TRBV10-3 to TRBJ2-2; D uncertain. V lost 0 bases and J 5 bases, leaving 4 bases between the germline ends. Germline-derived CDR1 and CDR2 are ENHRY and SYGVKD. The CDR3 sequence is 13 residues long. The CDR3 bases are TGTGCCATCAGTGAGTCTGTAACCGGGGAGCTGTTTTTT. Residues: CAISESVTGELFF.

J is TRBJ2-1 and V is TRBV27, with TRBD1 matching 7 bases. Germline lookup yields CDR1 MNHEY and CDR2 SMNVEV (reference sequence). Trimming removed 6 bases from V and 0 bases from J; junction bases left unmatched: 5. This CDR3 has 15 amino acids. CDR3 sequence (DNA): TGTGCCAGCAGCCGACAGGGTATCTCCTACAATGAGCAGTTCTTC. Translating gives CASSRQGISYNEQFF.

This chain connects TRBV27 to TRBJ1-6; 8 bases are a match to TRBD1. The CDR3 loop spans 15 amino acids. V gave up 3 bases and J gave up 9 bases; unmatched junction bases: 7. In germline, CDR1 is MNHEY, CDR2 SMNVEV (reference sequence). The CDR3 loop is CASSFSGGAGSPLHF. DNA of the CDR3: TGTGCCAGCAGTTTCTCAGGGGGCGCGGGTTCACCCCTCCACTTT.

In this sample, this clone turned up once. This sequence joins TRBV19 and TRBJ2-3; tentatively, D is TRBD1 (6 bases). This CDR3 has 14 amino acids. Between the trimmed V and J ends, which lost 1 base and 6 bases, there was a span of 11 bases. Germline values: CDR1 LNHDA, CDR2 SQIVND (reference sequence). As DNA, the CDR3 is TGTGCCAGTAGTATAGTCCAGGGGACGGATACGCAGTATTTT. Amino acids: CASSIVQGTDTQYF.

The chain has TRBV9 and TRBJ2-3, with TRBD2 identical over 11 bases. Germline CDR1 SGDLS, CDR2 YYNGEE. The length of the CDR3 is 18 residues. The ends lost 0 bases at V and 2 bases at J; junction bases unmatched: 8. The CDR3 reads CASSVALLAGAITDTQYF. CDR3 nucleotide sequence: TGTGCCAGCAGCGTAGCTCTACTAGCGGGGGCCATCACAGATACGCAGTATTTT.

J is TRBJ1-3 and V is TRBV27; TRBD1 aligns across 10 bases. Germline CDR1 MNHEY, CDR2 SMNVEV (reference sequence). With V trimmed by 8 bases and J by 0 bases, 7 bases remained unmatched. The CDR3 length is 16 residues. CDR3 coding DNA: TGTGCCAGCGGCCAGACAGGGGGCGGCTCTGGAAACACCATATATTTT. Translating gives CASGQTGGGSGNTIYF.

The chain employs TRBV4-2 and TRBJ2-3, with 13 nucleotides matching TRBD2. Germline lookup yields CDR1 LGHNA and CDR2 YNFKEQ. The CDR3 is made up of 18 amino acids. V was pared by 3 bases and J by 0 bases, with 6 bases of the junction left unmatched. The CDR3 region is CASSQGLAGPTSTDTQYF. CDR3 nucleotides: TGTGCCAGCAGCCAGGGACTAGCGGGGCCCACTAGCACAGATACGCAGTATTTT.

The sample holds one count of this clone. The gene calls are TRBV11-2 and TRBJ2-7; D gene ambiguous. This CDR3 contains 12 residues. The V end lost 7 bases, the J end lost 2 bases, and 9 bases lay between the germline ends. The germline V gene encodes CDR1 SGHAT and CDR2 FQNNGV. Here the CDR3 reads CASKLGTYEQYF. DNA of the CDR3: TGTGCCAGCAAGCTAGGAACCTACGAGCAGTACTTC.